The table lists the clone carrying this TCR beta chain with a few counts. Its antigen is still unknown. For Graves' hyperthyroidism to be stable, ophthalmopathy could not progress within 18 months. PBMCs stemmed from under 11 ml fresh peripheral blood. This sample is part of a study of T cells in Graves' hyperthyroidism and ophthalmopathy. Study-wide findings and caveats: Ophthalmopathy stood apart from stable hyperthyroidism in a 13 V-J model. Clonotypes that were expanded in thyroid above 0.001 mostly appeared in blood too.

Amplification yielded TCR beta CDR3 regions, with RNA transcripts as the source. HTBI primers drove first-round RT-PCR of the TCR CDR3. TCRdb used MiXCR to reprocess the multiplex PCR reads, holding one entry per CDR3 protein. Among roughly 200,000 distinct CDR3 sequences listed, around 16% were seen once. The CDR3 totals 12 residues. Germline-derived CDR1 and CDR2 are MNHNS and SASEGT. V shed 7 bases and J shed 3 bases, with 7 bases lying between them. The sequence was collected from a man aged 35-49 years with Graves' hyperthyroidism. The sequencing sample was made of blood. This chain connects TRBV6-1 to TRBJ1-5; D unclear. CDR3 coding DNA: TGTGCCAGCACGATCCCCAATCAGCCCCAGCATTTT. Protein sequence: CASTIPNQPQHF.